This TCR beta chain is from a study of CD8 T cells in Susac syndrome. Study overall: Treatment at blood withdrawal was none, corticosteroids, or intravenous immunoglobulin alone in Susac syndrome patients. Broader study findings: CD4+ T cell repertoires in Susac syndrome exhibited no evidence of clonal expansion.

Notes on this clonotype: What it binds is not known.

The germline gives CDR1 SGHTA, CDR2 FQGNSA. V was cut by 3 bases and J by 2 bases, with 11 bases left in between. The CDR3 runs 15 residues. After extraction with the RNeasy kit, roughly 0.45 to 1 ug of the RNA was reverse transcribed using random hexamers. Via MiXCR, TCRdb re-called the immunoSEQ multiplex PCR reads, giving one row per CDR3 protein. This sample has some 160,000 distinct CDR3 sequences; around 94% occur once, and the top ten carry roughly 0.12%. Sequenced sample: CD4+ T cells from PBMCs. This receptor was obtained from a human donor with Susac syndrome. This chain uses TRBV7-2 with TRBJ1-5, with unresolved D. DNA of the CDR3: TGTGCCAGCAGCTTTCAACGCGGGGGCAATCAGCCCCAGCATTTT. Encoded protein: CASSFQRGGNQPQHF.